This is a list of T cell receptor beta chains from one sample in a study of regulatory T cells in long-lasting Graves disease. TCRdb passed the multiplex PCR reads through MiXCR, listing each CDR3 protein once. The sample contains 350,000 to 450,000 distinct CDR3 sequences, 20% to 25% of which appear only once. This material consisted of peripheral blood mononuclear cells (PBMCs), taken when the disease was refractory, from a patient treated with antithyroid drugs. These receptors were obtained from a female donor with Graves disease. Both conserved end residues are part of each CDR3. D genes are given only for firm matches. Not all rows give a size; the values are once, few, many and, for expanded clones, a class.

d_call	v_call	clone_size	j_call	cdr3_nt	cdr3_aa
.	TRBV28	many	TRBJ2-7	TGTGCCAGCAGCGCACAGGCCAACGAGCAGTACTTC	CASSAQANEQYF
.	TRBV9	once	TRBJ2-3	TGTGCCAGCAGCGTAGGGCACCAGCCCCAGAACACAGATACGCAGTATTTT	CASSVGHQPQNTDTQYF
TRBD1	TRBV2	many	TRBJ1-5	TGTGCCAGCAGTGAATGGGACAGGGGAACGGATCAGCCCCAGCATTTT	CASSEWDRGTDQPQHF
TRBD1	TRBV5-1	.	TRBJ2-6	TGCGCCAGCAGCTGGACGGGACAGGGCGGCTCTGGGGCCAACGTCCTGACTTTC	CASSWTGQGGSGANVLTF
.	TRBV28	many	TRBJ1-5	TGTGCCAGCAGTCTACAGGGAAATCAGCCCCAGCATTTT	CASSLQGNQPQHF
.	TRBV12-3/TRBV12-4	many	TRBJ2-5	TGTGCCAGCAGTCCTGGGGGGTTGGAGACCCAGTACTTC	CASSPGGLETQYF
TRBD2	TRBV2	many	TRBJ2-5	TGTGCCAGCAGTGGACTAGCGGGAGGAGGGGAGACCCAGTACTTC	CASSGLAGGGETQYF
.	TRBV5-1	few	TRBJ1-1	TGCGCCAGCAGCTCAATATCCGGGTGGCACACTGAAGCTTTCTTT	CASSSISGWHTEAFF
.	TRBV5-1	few	TRBJ1-2	TGCGCCAGCAGGGAAGACACCCCCTTACGGTATGGCTACACCTTC	CASREDTPLRYGYTF
.	TRBV15	.	TRBJ1-3	TGTGCCACCAGCAGAGAGTATGACGGCTTCTCTGGAAACACCATATATTTT	CATSREYDGFSGNTIYF
.	TRBV27	many	TRBJ1-4	TGTGCCAGCAGTCCCCCTCAGGGGAAACTGTTTTTT	CASSPPQGKLFF
.	TRBV6-2/TRBV6-3	.	TRBJ2-7	TGTGCCAGCAGTTCAGGAAACATTTACGAGCAGTACTTC	CASSSGNIYEQYF
.	TRBV19	.	TRBJ2-7	TGTGCCAGTAGTAGTGGCCCTAAGGGCGAGCAGTACTTC	CASSSGPKGEQYF
.	TRBV7-2	few	TRBJ2-2	TGTGCCAGCAGCTTCTTACGGACCGCAGCTGCGAACACCGGGGAGCTGTTTTTT	CASSFLRTAAANTGELFF
.	TRBV6-1	many	TRBJ2-4	TGTGCCAGCAGACCTAATAACGGGGCCAAAAACATTCAGTACTTC	CASRPNNGAKNIQYF
.	TRBV7-2	once	TRBJ1-1	TGTGCCAGCAGCTTAGCGATACCCCCTGAAGCTTTCTTT	CASSLAIPPEAFF
.	TRBV5-1	.	TRBJ2-7	TGCGCCAGCAGCCTTACTAGCTCCGAGCAGTACTTC	CASSLTSSEQYF
.	TRBV5-1	few	TRBJ2-1	TGCGCCAGCAGCTTTGGGGGGCGATCGGACGGTGAGCAGTTCTTC	CASSFGGRSDGEQFF
.	TRBV6-1	many	TRBJ2-7	TGTGCCAGCAGTGCCGGGACGTTGAACTACGAGCAGTACTTC	CASSAGTLNYEQYF
.	TRBV28	many	TRBJ1-2	TGTGCCAGCATCACGGGAAACTATGGCTACACCTTC	CASITGNYGYTF
TRBD2	TRBV5-8	.	TRBJ2-7	TGTGCCAGCAGCTTCCAGAGAGCGGGAGGTAACGAGCAGTACTTC	CASSFQRAGGNEQYF
TRBD2	TRBV19	.	TRBJ2-4	TGTGCCAGTAGTATATGGCGGGGGGGGGGAGCCAAAAACATTCAGTACTTC	CASSIWRGGGAKNIQYF
.	TRBV30	few	TRBJ2-7	TGTGCCTGGAACCCGGTGGGCAGGGGGGCCTACGAGCAGTACTTC	CAWNPVGRGAYEQYF
TRBD2	TRBV12-3/TRBV12-4	many	TRBJ2-7	TGTGCCAGCAGTTTAGGACTAGCGGGAGGGCCTTCATCCTACGAGCAGTACTTC	CASSLGLAGGPSSYEQYF
.	TRBV14	.	TRBJ1-3	TGTGCCAGCAGCCCGGACAGTTCCTCTGGAAACACCATATATTTT	CASSPDSSSGNTIYF
.	TRBV7-2	.	TRBJ1-3	TGTGCCAGCAGCTTAGTAGCGCCAGGCTCTGGAAACACCATATATTTT	CASSLVAPGSGNTIYF
.	TRBV19	few	TRBJ2-3	TGTGCCAGTACCTCCGGGGTTACTAGCACAGATACGCAGTATTTT	CASTSGVTSTDTQYF
TRBD2	TRBV27	few	TRBJ2-7	TGTGCCAGCAGTGCCAGACTAGCGGGAGCGCCCTACGAGCAGTACTTC	CASSARLAGAPYEQYF
.	TRBV25-1	.	TRBJ2-5	TGTGCCAGCAGTGAATTCGGAGGGGAGACCCAGTACTTC	CASSEFGGETQYF
.	TRBV20-1	many	TRBJ1-2	TGCAGTGCCCCCTCCGCCAGGGCCTATGGCTACACCTTC	CSAPSARAYGYTF
.	TRBV19	.	TRBJ1-2	TGTGCCAGTGCCCCCGGGACGGGCGACTATGGCTACACCTTC	CASAPGTGDYGYTF
TRBD1	TRBV7-2	few	TRBJ2-2	TGTGCCAGCAGCTTCTCACAGGGGGCCGGGGAGCTGTTTTTT	CASSFSQGAGELFF
.	TRBV20-1	many	TRBJ1-5	TGCAGTGCATCTGAGGGGGTTGATCAGCCCCAGCATTTT	CSASEGVDQPQHF
.	TRBV7-3	.	TRBJ2-6	TGTGCCAGCAGCTTAAAAGTGGGGGCAGGCTCGTTTTCTGGGGCCAACGTCCTGACTTTC	CASSLKVGAGSFSGANVLTF
TRBD2	TRBV7-8	once	TRBJ2-5	TGTGCCAGCAGCATAGGGACTAGCGGGAGGCGGTGGGAGACCCAGTACTTC	CASSIGTSGRRWETQYF
.	TRBV2	many	TRBJ1-5	TGTGCCAGCAGTATTCTCACCAACAATCAGCCCCAGCATTTT	CASSILTNNQPQHF
.	TRBV5-5	many	TRBJ2-5	TGTGCCAGCAGCTTGGTGGAGAACCAAGAGACCCAGTACTTC	CASSLVENQETQYF
.	TRBV20-1	.	TRBJ2-1	TGCAGTGCTAGGGGTGGCTTTGAGCAGTTCTTC	CSARGGFEQFF
TRBD1	TRBV5-5	many	TRBJ2-6	TGTGCCAGCAGCCTGGGACAGTCCTCTGGGGCCAACGTCCTGACTTTC	CASSLGQSSGANVLTF
TRBD1	TRBV7-2	.	TRBJ2-7	TGTGCCAGCAGCCGAGACAGGGGCGCCCCCAGCGAGCAGTACTTC	CASSRDRGAPSEQYF
.	TRBV19	.	TRBJ1-5	TGTGCCAGTAGTGGGGCCTTCAATCAGCCCCAGCATTTT	CASSGAFNQPQHF
TRBD2	TRBV11-1	.	TRBJ2-1	TGTGCCAGCAGTTTTACTAGCGGGGAATACAATGAGCAGTTCTTC	CASSFTSGEYNEQFF
.	TRBV6-1	.	TRBJ1-6	TGTGCCAGCACCAGGACGGGAACCGGTTCACCCCTCCACTTT	CASTRTGTGSPLHF
.	TRBV20-1	.	TRBJ1-1	TGCAGTGCTAGAGTAGGGACACTCCTTGAAGCTTTCTTT	CSARVGTLLEAFF
.	TRBV18	.	TRBJ2-3	TGTGCCAGCTCGGAAGGAGGTTCCTTTCGCACAGATACGCAGTATTTT	CASSEGGSFRTDTQYF
.	TRBV28	few	TRBJ1-6	TGTGCCAGCAGCAAGGAAAATTCACCCCTCCACTTT	CASSKENSPLHF
.	TRBV7-9	many	TRBJ2-5	TGTGCCAGCAGCTTAGTATGGGGTTTGGAGACCCAGTACTTC	CASSLVWGLETQYF
TRBD2	TRBV2	.	TRBJ2-1	TGTGCCAGCAGGGAGACTAGCGGTTCGAGAAATGAGCAGTTCTTC	CASRETSGSRNEQFF
TRBD2	TRBV7-9	.	TRBJ2-7	TGTGCCAGCAGCTTCTTCCGACTAGCGGGGACCTACGAGCAGTACTTC	CASSFFRLAGTYEQYF